The T cell receptor beta chain under discussion was sequenced for a study of shared clonotypes between healthy human individuals. The CDR3 length is 14 residues. The V gene's germline CDR1 is MDHEN and CDR2 SYDVKM. Trimming cost V 8 bases and J 2 bases; bases outside gene matches: 6. Assay: immunoSEQ multiplex PCR; the TCRdb copy retains only in-frame clones and omits some. The table shows about 770,000 clones, with 72% occurring only once. V usage is TRBV28 and J usage is TRBJ1-5; 7 nucleotides line up with TRBD1. The receptor was isolated from a young woman in good health. Sequenced material: memory CD4+ T cells sorted from blood. Subset given: CD45RA-negative fraction. The DNA for the CDR3 is TGTGCCAGCTTAAACAGGGGCGGCAATCAGCCCCAGCATTTT. Protein sequence: CASLNRGGNQPQHF.